The TCR beta chain under discussion was sequenced for a study of OX40 agonist ivuxolimab in advanced cancers. The assay was immunoSEQ multiplex PCR, and TCRdb's table has in-frame clones only and misses some. In the table there are 82,000 or so clones, approximately 90% of which are singletons. Per the germline V gene, CDR1 is MDHEN and CDR2 is SYDVKM. This CDR3 region has 14 residues. The V segment lost 4 bases and the J segment 6 bases; nucleotides outside the gene matches: 4. Regarding this clone: The antigen remains undetermined.

Overall study findings and caveats: Partial responders at 0.1-3.0 mg/kg showed near-lowest clonal expansion.

Here the sequenced sample was CD4+ or CD8+ T cells sorted from blood, taken in a trial of the OX40 agonist ivuxolimab. V usage is TRBV28 and J usage is TRBJ2-1; 9 bases agree with TRBD2. This receptor was obtained from an adult with an advanced solid tumor such as melanoma, head and neck, liver or kidney cancer. CDR3 region: CASSSAGLANEQFF. In DNA, the CDR3 is TGTGCCAGCAGTTCCGCGGGACTAGCCAATGAGCAGTTCTTC.